The clone carrying this T cell receptor (beta chain) was picked up a small number of times. The data were taken from a study of T-cell reconstitution after alpha-beta-depleted transplantation in children. Unique molecular identifiers were used in preparing the TCRbeta library. From the PCR reads, TCRdb called clonotypes with MiXCR, one entry per CDR3 protein. The profile shows about 270,000 distinct CDR3 sequences, nearly 10% of them singletons. The specimen comprised PBMCs from the stem cell graft donor, sampled from the stem cell graft. This sequence was found in a human donor who donated a stem cell graft to a child with SCID.

CDR3 in amino acids: CASRHGNTEAFF. The CDR3 coding sequence is TGTGCCAGCAGACATGGGAACACTGAAGCTTTCTTT. The chain links TRBV5-5 to TRBJ1-1; no firm D call. The CDR3 covers 12 residues. Germline-derived CDR1 and CDR2 are SGHKS and YYEKEE (reference sequence). With 5 bases removed from V and 1 base from J, the gap between germline ends came to 6 bases.